This entry lists 21 T cell receptor beta chains sequenced from one sample in a study of T cell responses to AZD1222 COVID-19 vaccine. Measured with immunoSEQ multiplex PCR; TCRdb has only the in-frame clones, and not every one. The table includes 130,000 to 150,000 clones, approximately 90% detected once. Sequencing was performed on peripheral blood, taken on day 0 of MenACWY control vaccination. The receptors stem from an adult in good health.

The CDR3 loop reads CASAPRNYGYTF. The DNA of the CDR3 is TGTGCCAGCGCTCCACGTAACTATGGCTACACCTTC. The chain links TRBV2 to TRBJ1-2; D ambiguous. The CDR3 runs 12 residues. In germline, CDR1 is SNHLY, CDR2 FYNNEI. Trimming stripped 8 bases from V and 1 base from J, with 8 bases between. Based on the CDR3 plus reference TRBV2 and TRBJ1-2, the full variable domain is EPEVTQTPSHQVTQMGQEVILRCVPISNHLYFYWYRQILGQKVEFLVSFYNNEISEKSEIFDDQFSVERPDGSNFTLKIRSTKLEDSAMYFCASAPRNYGYTFGSGTRLTVV.

This chain uses TRBV10-3 with TRBJ2-5; D assignment may be TRBD1 or TRBD2 (5 bases each). Germline V gives CDR1 ENHRY, CDR2 SYGVKD. The V end was cut by 6 bases, the J end by 1 base, with 15 bases between. The CDR3 totals 15 residues. This CDR3 reads CAISDIVGGQETQYF. The CDR3 nucleotides read TGTGCCATCAGCGACATCGTTGGGGGCCAAGAGACCCAGTACTTC.

The V call is TRBV11-2, the J call TRBJ1-1; D possibly corresponds to TRBD1 (5 bases). The CDR3 covers 15 residues. Germline values: CDR1 SGHAT, CDR2 FQNNGV. V lost 0 bases and J lost 5, with 13 bases in between. The CDR3 region is CASSLDLGRGTEAFF. In DNA, the CDR3 is TGTGCCAGCAGCTTAGATTTGGGACGGGGGACTGAAGCTTTCTTT. Full variable domain (missing parts from reference TRBV11-2 and TRBJ1-1): EAGVAQSPRYKIIEKRQSVAFWCNPISGHATLYWYQQILGQGPKLLIQFQNNGVVDDSQLPKDRFSAERLKGVDSTLKIQPAKLEDSAVYLCASSLDLGRGTEAFFGQGTRLTVV.

The gene calls are TRBV2 and TRBJ1-1; TRBD1 might be the D (5 bases). Germline lookup yields CDR1 SNHLY and CDR2 FYNNEI. This CDR3 contains 14 residues. V shed 5 bases and J shed 0 bases, with 10 bases lying between them. The CDR3 DNA reads TGTGCCAGCAGTTTTGACAGTGTGAACACTGAAGCTTTCTTT. Translated: CASSFDSVNTEAFF.

The genes are TRBV6-1 and TRBJ1-3; D call uncertain. Germline V gene data show CDR1 as MNHNS and CDR2 as SASEGT. The CDR3 spans 14 residues. The V end lost 1 base, the J end lost 0 bases, and 4 bases lay between the germline ends. The CDR3 nucleotides read TGTGCCAGCAGTGAAGGGAGCTCTGGAAACACCATATATTTT. It codes for CASSEGSSGNTIYF.

J is TRBJ2-3 and V is TRBV5-1, with TRBD2 identical over 8 bases. There are 15 residues in the CDR3. Trimming removed 4 bases from V and 0 bases from J; junction bases left unmatched: 4. The germline CDR1 and CDR2 sequences are SGHRS and YFSETQ. This CDR3 is CASSPREGSTDTQYF. The CDR3 DNA reads TGCGCCAGCAGCCCCCGGGAGGGAAGCACAGATACGCAGTATTTT.

The chain links TRBV3-1 (or the pseudogene TRBV3-2) to TRBJ1-4; possible D gene TRBD1, 6 bases. CDR1 LGHDT and CDR2 YNNKEL come from the germline V gene (reference sequence). The length of the CDR3 is 11 residues. V lost 5 bases, J lost 10 bases, and 8 bases lay in between. The CDR3 reads CASSSDRKLFF. The CDR3 DNA is TGTGCCAGCAGCTCGGACAGAAAACTGTTTTTT.

This clone was counted a single time. The chain carries TRBV5-8 and TRBJ2-4; D is unresolved. The tail of the sequence fits TRBJ2-7 better, so the J call may be wrong. The germline V gene has CDR1 SGHTS and CDR2 YDEGEE. The CDR3 spans 13 residues. For the CDR3, the DNA is TGTGCCAGCAGTTCTTTTAAGTTGGGCGAGCAGTACTTC. This gives the protein CASSSFKLGEQYF.

This sequence joins TRBV30 and TRBJ2-2; possibly TRBD2 for D (6 bases). Germline loops: CDR1 GTSNPN, CDR2 SVGIG (reference sequence). There are 15 residues in the CDR3. Trimming stripped 0 bases from V and 7 bases from J, with 15 bases between. The CDR3 sequence: CAWSVRLLAIGELFF. CDR3 DNA: TGTGCCTGGAGTGTAAGGCTTCTAGCGATCGGGGAGCTGTTTTTT.

The rearrangement uses TRBV6-1 and TRBJ2-7; the match to TRBD1 covers 9 bases. Germline values: CDR1 MNHNS, CDR2 SASEGT. With 1 base clipped from V and 0 bases from J, the junction kept 7 bases outside the gene matches. The CDR3 loop spans 17 amino acids. CDR3: CASSEVIGQGTSYEQYF. In nucleotides, the CDR3 is TGTGCCAGCAGTGAAGTAATAGGACAGGGGACCTCCTACGAGCAGTACTTC.

This clone was recorded only once. V gene TRBV2 combines with J gene TRBJ1-4; D is possibly TRBD1 (5 bases). Germline CDR1 SNHLY, CDR2 FYNNEI. The CDR3 is 15 residues long. The ends were cut back, 4 bases at V and 3 bases at J, with 12 bases in the middle. This CDR3 is CASSASRGPNEKLFF. The CDR3 DNA reads TGTGCCAGCAGTGCTTCGCGGGGCCCTAATGAAAAACTGTTTTTT. Filled out from reference TRBV2 and TRBJ1-4, the complete variable domain reads EPEVTQTPSHQVTQMGQEVILRCVPISNHLYFYWYRQILGQKVEFLVSFYNNEISEKSEIFDDQFSVERPDGSNFTLKIRSTKLEDSAMYFCASSASRGPNEKLFFGSGTQLSVL.

The chain couples TRBV19 to TRBJ1-1; D may be TRBD1 (5 bases). Trimming took off 3 bases at V and 6 bases at J, with 14 bases between the two ends. This CDR3 spans 14 amino acids. Per the germline V gene, CDR1 is LNHDA and CDR2 is SQIVND (reference sequence). CDR3: CASSILPGRSEAFF. The DNA for the CDR3 is TGTGCCAGTAGTATCCTCCCAGGGCGCTCTGAAGCTTTCTTT.

This sequence joins TRBV12-3 or TRBV12-4 and TRBJ1-3; 7 nucleotides match TRBD1. CDR3 length: 12 residues. The CDR3 protein is CAITGEGGTIYF. The CDR3 DNA sequence: TGTGCAATCACAGGGGAAGGAGGCACCATATATTTT.

Here the CDR3 reads CASSWQPNQPQHF. DNA of the CDR3: TGTGCCAGCAGTTGGCAGCCCAATCAGCCCCAGCATTTT. V usage is TRBV6-5 and J usage is TRBJ1-5; D is undetermined. Germline lookup yields CDR1 MNHEY and CDR2 SVGAGI. This CDR3 comprises 13 residues. The V and J ends lost 4 bases and 3 bases respectively, with 7 bases between them.

There are a few counts of this clone. The gene calls are TRBV3-1 (or the pseudogene TRBV3-2) and TRBJ1-1, with 7 bases aligning to TRBD1. The CDR3 covers 13 residues. The trim removed 2 bases at V and 5 bases at J, leaving 2 bases unmatched. Germline V lookup: CDR1 LGHDT, CDR2 YNNKEL (reference sequence). The CDR3, as DNA: TGTGCCAGCAGCCAACAACAGGGGACTGAAGCTTTCTTT. Protein product: CASSQQQGTEAFF.

V is TRBV10-2 and J is TRBJ2-7, with a tentative D call TRBD2 (5 bases). CDR3 length equals 12 residues. V was trimmed by 3 bases and J by 3 bases, leaving 6 bases between them. Per germline, CDR1 WSHSY and CDR2 SAAADI. The CDR3 DNA reads TGCGCCAGCAGTGAAACTAGCTACGAGCAGTACTTC. Translation gives CASSETSYEQYF.

V usage is TRBV19 and J usage is TRBJ2-1; the match to TRBD2 covers 12 bases. Germline trimming cut 1 base from V and 6 bases from J; bases unmatched to any gene: 10. Germline V CDR1 and CDR2: LNHDA, SQIVND (reference sequence). The CDR3 totals 18 residues. DNA of the CDR3: TGTGCCAGTAGTATAGTCTCTAGCGGGAGGGCCTCCGCCAATGAGCAGTTCTTC. Translated, it gives CASSIVSSGRASANEQFF.

The V gene is TRBV2, the J gene TRBJ2-2; D not resolved. The CDR3 spans 15 residues. CDR1 is SNHLY, CDR2 FYNNEI, per germline. V was trimmed by 3 bases and J by 5 bases, leaving 13 bases between them. The CDR3 region is CASSDVGFMTGELFF. For the CDR3, the DNA is TGTGCCAGCAGTGATGTGGGGTTTATGACCGGGGAGCTGTTTTTT.

The chain couples TRBV18 to TRBJ2-5, with D perhaps TRBD2 (5 bases). Germline V gene lookup returns CDR1 KGHSH and CDR2 LQKENI. V shed 3 bases and J shed 5 bases, with 10 bases lying between them. The CDR3 runs to 13 residues. This CDR3 is CASSPGKTETQYF. The CDR3 DNA follows: TGTGCCAGCTCACCCGGGAAAACCGAGACCCAGTACTTC.

The chain carries TRBV2 and TRBJ1-1, with D possibly TRBD1 on 5 matching bases. Germline assignment: CDR1 SNHLY and CDR2 FYNNEI. Trimming pared 6 bases from V and 2 bases from J, leaving 19 bases between. This CDR3 spans 16 amino acids. The CDR3 loop reads CASSARGTDRNTEAFF. In nucleotides, the CDR3 is TGTGCCAGCAGCGCCCGGGGGACGGATCGAAACACTGAAGCTTTCTTT.

The chain couples TRBV18 to TRBJ1-2; TRBD1 agrees at 8 bases. The V gene end was trimmed by 6 bases and the J gene end by 3 bases; junction bases not matched to a gene: 9. The CDR3 runs to 15 residues. CDR1 and CDR2 (germline): KGHSH, LQKENI. In DNA form, the CDR3 reads TGTGCCAGCTCGACAGGGGAAGCACTGTACTATGGCTACACCTTC. Amino acids: CASSTGEALYYGYTF.